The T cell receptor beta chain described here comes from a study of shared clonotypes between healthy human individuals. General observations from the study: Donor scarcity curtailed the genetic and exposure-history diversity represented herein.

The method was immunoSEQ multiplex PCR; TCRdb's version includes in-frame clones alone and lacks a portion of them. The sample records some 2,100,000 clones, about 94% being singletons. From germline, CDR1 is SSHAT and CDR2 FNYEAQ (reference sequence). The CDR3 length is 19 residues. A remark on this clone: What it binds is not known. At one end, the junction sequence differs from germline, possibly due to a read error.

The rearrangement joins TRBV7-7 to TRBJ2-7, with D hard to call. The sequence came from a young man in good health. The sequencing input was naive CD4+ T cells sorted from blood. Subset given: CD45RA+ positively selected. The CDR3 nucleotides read TGTGCTAGCAGCCGTCGAGAACATCCCAACCTCAGGAGCTCCTACGAGCAGTACTTC. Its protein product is CASSRREHPNLRSSYEQYF. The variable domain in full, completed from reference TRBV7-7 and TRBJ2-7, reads GAGVSQSPRYKVTKRGQDVTLRCDPISSHATLYWYQQALGQGPEFLTYFNYEAQPDKSGLPSDRFSAERPEGSISTLTIQRTEQRDSAMYRCASSRREHPNLRSSYEQYFGPGTRLTVT.